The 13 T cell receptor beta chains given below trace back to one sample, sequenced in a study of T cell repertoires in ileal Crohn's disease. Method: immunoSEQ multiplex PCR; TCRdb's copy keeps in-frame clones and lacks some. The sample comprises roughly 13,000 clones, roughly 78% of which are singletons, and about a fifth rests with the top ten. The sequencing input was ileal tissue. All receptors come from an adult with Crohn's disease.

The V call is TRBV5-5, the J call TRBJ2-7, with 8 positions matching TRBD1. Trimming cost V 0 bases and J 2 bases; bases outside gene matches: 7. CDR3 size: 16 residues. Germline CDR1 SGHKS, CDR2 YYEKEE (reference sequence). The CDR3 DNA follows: TGTGCCAGCAGCTTGGCTTATTGGGACAGGCCCTACGAGCAGTACTTC. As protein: CASSLAYWDRPYEQYF.

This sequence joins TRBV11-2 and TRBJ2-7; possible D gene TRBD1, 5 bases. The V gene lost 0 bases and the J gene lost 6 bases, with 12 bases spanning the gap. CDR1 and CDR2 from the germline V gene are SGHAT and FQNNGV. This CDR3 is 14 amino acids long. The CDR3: CASSLDPGLGEQYF. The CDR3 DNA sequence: TGTGCCAGCAGCTTAGATCCAGGGTTAGGCGAGCAGTACTTC.

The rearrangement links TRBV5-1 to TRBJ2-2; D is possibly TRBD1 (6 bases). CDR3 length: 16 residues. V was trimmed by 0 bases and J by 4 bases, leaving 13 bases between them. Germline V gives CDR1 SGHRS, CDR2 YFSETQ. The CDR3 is CASSLGQGMGTGELFF. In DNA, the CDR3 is TGCGCCAGCAGCTTGGGTCAGGGGATGGGCACCGGGGAGCTGTTTTTT.

The CDR3 here is CASSLEGGADTQYF. CDR3 in DNA: TGCGCCAGCAGCTTGGAAGGGGGGGCAGATACGCAGTATTTT. The chain carries TRBV5-1 and TRBJ2-3, with a possible D match to TRBD2 (7 bases). This CDR3 comprises 14 residues. Germline V gives CDR1 SGHRS, CDR2 YFSETQ. Trimming cost V 0 bases and J 4 bases, with 9 bases left between them. The variable domain in full, with the rest retrieved from reference TRBV5-1 and TRBJ2-3, is KAGVTQTPRYLIKTRGQQVTLSCSPISGHRSVSWYQQTPGQGLQFLFEYFSETQRNKGNFPGRFSGRQFSNSRSEMNVSTLELGDSALYLCASSLEGGADTQYFGPGTRLTVL.

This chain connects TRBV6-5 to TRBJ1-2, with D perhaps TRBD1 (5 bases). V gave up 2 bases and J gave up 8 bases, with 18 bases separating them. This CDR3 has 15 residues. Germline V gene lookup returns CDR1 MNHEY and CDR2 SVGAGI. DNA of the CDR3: TGTGCCAGCAGTTACACTACGGGGGGGGGAGACGGCTACACCTTC. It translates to CASSYTTGGGDGYTF.

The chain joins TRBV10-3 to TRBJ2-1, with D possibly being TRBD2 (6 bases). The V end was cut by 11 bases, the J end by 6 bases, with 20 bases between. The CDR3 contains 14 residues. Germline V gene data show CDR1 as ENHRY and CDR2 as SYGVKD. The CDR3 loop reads CAAGIEARGNEQFF. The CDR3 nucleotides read TGTGCCGCGGGGATCGAGGCTCGCGGCAATGAGCAGTTCTTC.

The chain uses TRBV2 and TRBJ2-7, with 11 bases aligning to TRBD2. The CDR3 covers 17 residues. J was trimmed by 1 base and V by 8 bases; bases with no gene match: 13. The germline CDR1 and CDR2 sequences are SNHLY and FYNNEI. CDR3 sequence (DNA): TGTGCCAGCGGGAGAGGACTAGCGGGTCGTGTTTCCTACGAGCAGTACTTC. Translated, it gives CASGRGLAGRVSYEQYF.

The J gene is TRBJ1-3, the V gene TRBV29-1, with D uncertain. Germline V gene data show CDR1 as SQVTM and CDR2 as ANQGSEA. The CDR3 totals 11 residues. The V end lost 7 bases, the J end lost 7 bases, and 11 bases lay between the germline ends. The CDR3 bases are TGCAGCGCCAAACGTCGGAACACCATATATTTT. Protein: CSAKRRNTIYF.

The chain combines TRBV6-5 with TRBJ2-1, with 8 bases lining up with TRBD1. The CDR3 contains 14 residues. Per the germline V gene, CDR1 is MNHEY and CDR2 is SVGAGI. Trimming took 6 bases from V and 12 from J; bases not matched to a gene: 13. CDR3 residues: CASSGKTGASGQFF. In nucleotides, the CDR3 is TGTGCCAGCAGCGGGAAGACAGGGGCTTCTGGGCAGTTCTTC.

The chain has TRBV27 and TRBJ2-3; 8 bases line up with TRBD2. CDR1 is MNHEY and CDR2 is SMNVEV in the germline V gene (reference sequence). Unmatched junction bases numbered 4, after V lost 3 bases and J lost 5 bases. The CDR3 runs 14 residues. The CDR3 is CASSLGGGKDTQYF. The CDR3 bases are TGTGCCAGCAGTTTGGGCGGGGGGAAAGATACGCAGTATTTT.

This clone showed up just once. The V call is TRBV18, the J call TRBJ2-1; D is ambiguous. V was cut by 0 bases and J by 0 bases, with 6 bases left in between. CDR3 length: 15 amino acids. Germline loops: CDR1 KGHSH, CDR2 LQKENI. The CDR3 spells CASSPPTGSYNEQFF. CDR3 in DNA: TGTGCCAGCTCACCACCCACGGGCTCCTACAATGAGCAGTTCTTC.

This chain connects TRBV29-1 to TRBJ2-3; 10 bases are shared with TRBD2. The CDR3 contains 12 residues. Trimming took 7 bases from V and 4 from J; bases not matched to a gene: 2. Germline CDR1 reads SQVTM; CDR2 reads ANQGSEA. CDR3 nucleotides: TGCAGCGCAGGGACTAGCGCAGATACGCAGTATTTT. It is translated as CSAGTSADTQYF.

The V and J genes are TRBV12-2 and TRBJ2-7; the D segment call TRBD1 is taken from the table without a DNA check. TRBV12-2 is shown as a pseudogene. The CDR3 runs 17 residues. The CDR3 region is CASRSNPQGQQVYEQYF. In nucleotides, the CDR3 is TGTGCAAGTCGCTCTAACCCACAGGGCCAGCAAGTCTACGAGCAGTACTTC.